Listed below are T cell receptor beta chains from one sample, sequenced in a study of cytomegalovirus exposure and HLA in healthy donors. Assay used: immunoSEQ multiplex PCR; TCRdb lists only in-frame clones, some missing. This table has 100,000 or so clones, 80% appearing once. Material: PBMCs. Every receptor here comes from a man aged 18 to 29 in good health and CMV-seronegative. CDR3s include the opening cysteine and the closing phenylalanine or tryptophan. The order of the fields is J gene, V gene, CDR3 protein.

j_call: TRBJ2-5
v_call: TRBV6-1
cdr3_aa: CASRLDRGIQETQYF

j_call: TRBJ1-2
v_call: TRBV9
cdr3_aa: CASSVTVRGTYGYTF

j_call: TRBJ2-1
v_call: TRBV5-1
cdr3_aa: CASSLGLGGRGQFF

j_call: TRBJ2-1
v_call: TRBV28
cdr3_aa: CASSSTGDDYNEQFF

j_call: TRBJ2-7
v_call: TRBV7-9
cdr3_aa: CASSLPGGEYEQYF

j_call: TRBJ1-2
v_call: TRBV19
cdr3_aa: CASKLGQSSNYGYTF

j_call: TRBJ2-1
v_call: TRBV9
cdr3_aa: CASSASAAKIF

j_call: TRBJ1-4
v_call: TRBV7-9
cdr3_aa: CAGQDEKLFF

j_call: TRBJ1-1
v_call: TRBV4-1
cdr3_aa: CASSQELRTEAFF

j_call: TRBJ1-2
v_call: TRBV5-6
cdr3_aa: CASSFRDRDNYGYTF

j_call: TRBJ2-7
v_call: TRBV30
cdr3_aa: CAWSVAGGVGEQYF

j_call: TRBJ2-7
v_call: TRBV5-1
cdr3_aa: CASSLGGTYEQYF

j_call: TRBJ1-3
v_call: TRBV19
cdr3_aa: CASTALGRGLSGNTIYF

j_call: TRBJ2-3
v_call: TRBV2
cdr3_aa: CASMNRGQGDTQYF

j_call: TRBJ2-7
v_call: TRBV27
cdr3_aa: CASSLFQGYEQYF

j_call: TRBJ2-2
v_call: TRBV4-2
cdr3_aa: CASSPQDRANTGELFF

j_call: TRBJ1-2
v_call: TRBV5-3
cdr3_aa: CARSGENYGYTF